The present entry profiles one T cell receptor beta chain with its context. Its antigen is unidentified. Isolating PBMCs gave at least 6 million of these cells per sample. Extraction yielded at least 5 micrograms of total RNA per sample. The data stem from a study of blood T cells in healthy people across ages. Then a second PCR, running about 6 to 11 cycles, was carried out with a sample-barcoded 5' primer and a J-beta primer mix. Each TCR beta cDNA got a 12-nucleotide random molecular identifier. MiXCR, applied by TCRdb to the 5' RACE reads, yields one record per CDR3 protein. The table has about 1.4 million distinct CDR3 sequences, 59% seen once. Findings of the study overall: The unsorted PBMCs prevented any conclusive comparison of naive versus antigen-experienced cells.

Sequences were obtained from blood. The sequence derives from a man between 18 and 29 years old in good health.

In DNA, the CDR3 is TGCGCCAGCAGCCAAGCAACAGGGCAAACCTACGAGCAGTACTTC. Amino acids: CASSQATGQTYEQYF. V and J are TRBV4-1 and TRBJ2-7; D might be TRBD1 (6 bases). Trimming pared 1 base from V and 2 bases from J, leaving 12 bases between. The germline V gene has CDR1 MGHRA and CDR2 YSYEKL. The CDR3 length is 15 residues.